Below are 14 T cell receptor beta chains sequenced from a single sample in a study of shared clonotypes between healthy human individuals. Sequencing was performed with immunoSEQ multiplex PCR; in TCRdb, only in-frame clones are kept and a portion is missing. The data contain about 690,000 clones, roughly 91% of them seen just once; the ten biggest clones take up 34%. Source material: memory CD8+ T cells from PBMCs. Indicated subset: CD45RO+ cells pooled with CCR7-negative TemRA cells. All receptors derive from a man in his late teens or twenties in good health. Some clones in this sample may be carry-over from other donors' samples.

The gene calls are TRBV4-3 and TRBJ2-5; D is ambiguous. V was trimmed by 2 bases and J by 2 bases, leaving 12 bases between them. The CDR3 runs 15 residues. Germline V gene lookup returns CDR1 LGHNA and CDR2 YSLEER. CDR3 sequence: CASSQWQSPQETQYF. CDR3 DNA: TGCGCCAGCAGCCAATGGCAGTCCCCACAAGAGACCCAGTACTTC.

The chain combines TRBV9 with TRBJ2-2; D is undetermined. V was trimmed by 4 bases and J by 6 bases, leaving 10 bases between them. CDR1 SGDLS and CDR2 YYNGEE come from the germline V gene. CDR3 length: 13 amino acids. CDR3 loop: CASSPPLAGELFF. The CDR3 nucleotides are TGTGCCAGCAGCCCCCCCCTGGCCGGGGAGCTGTTTTTT.

This clone was detected a few times. The junction shows a germline mismatch at one end, possibly a read error. This chain uses TRBV9 with TRBJ1-5, with D uncertain. The CDR3 length is 9 residues. The germline V gene encodes CDR1 SGDLS and CDR2 YYNGEE. Here the CDR3 DNA reads TGTGCCAGCAGTCAGCCCCAGCATTTT. It specifies CASSQPQHF.

CDR3 coding DNA: TGTGCCAGCAGTCTCGGGATCGGGGAGCTGTTTTTT. Translated, it gives CASSLGIGELFF. The gene calls are TRBV13 and TRBJ2-2, with D tentatively TRBD2 (5 bases). Germline assignment: CDR1 PRHDT and CDR2 FYEKMQ (reference sequence). V dropped 6 bases and J dropped 7 bases, with 9 bases sitting between them. The CDR3 has 12 amino acids.

This clone has a single count. This chain uses TRBV5-6 with TRBJ2-5, with TRBD1 matching 8 bases. The germline gives CDR1 SGHDT, CDR2 YYEEEE. J gave up 5 bases and V 4 bases, and 4 bases lay outside the gene matches. There are 13 residues in the CDR3. CDR3 region: CASSPTGGETQYF. The CDR3 DNA sequence: TGTGCCAGCAGCCCAACAGGGGGGGAGACCCAGTACTTC.

The chain joins TRBV6-5 to TRBJ1-1, with 10 bases fitting TRBD1. V gave up 3 bases and J gave up 0 bases; unmatched junction bases: 4. Germline lookup yields CDR1 MNHEY and CDR2 SVGAGI. The CDR3 is 16 residues long. The CDR3 protein is CASSYWTGGMNTEAFF. The CDR3 DNA reads as TGTGCCAGCAGTTATTGGACAGGGGGAATGAACACTGAAGCTTTCTTT.

The chain recombines TRBV27 with TRBJ2-7; D call uncertain. CDR1 and CDR2 from the germline V gene are MNHEY and SMNVEV (reference sequence). Trimming cost V 2 bases and J 7 bases, with 9 bases left between them. This CDR3 contains 12 residues. The CDR3 region is CASSLVQGEQYF. In nucleotides, the CDR3 is TGTGCCAGCAGTTTAGTACAAGGGGAGCAGTACTTC.

This sequence joins TRBV7-9 and TRBJ2-7; a weak D match, TRBD1 (6 bases). Germline V gene data show CDR1 as SEHNR and CDR2 as FQNEAQ (reference sequence). The CDR3 runs to 17 residues. The V end lost 5 bases, the J end lost 2 bases, and 22 bases lay between the germline ends. Written as DNA, the CDR3 is TGTGCCAGCAGCCCTGGTCTTGCACAGGGTATCCCCTACGAGCAGTACTTC. Translation gives CASSPGLAQGIPYEQYF.

This clone was counted a few times. Other DNA sequences from this sample encode an identical CDR3 as well. The chain links TRBV27 to TRBJ1-1, with D uncertain. Trimming removed 5 bases at V and 1 base at J, with 8 bases between. The CDR3 runs 13 residues. CDR1 MNHEY and CDR2 SMNVEV come from the germline V gene (reference sequence). In DNA, the CDR3 is TGTGCCAGCAGTCCTTTACCGAACACTGAAGCTTTCTTT. It encodes CASSPLPNTEAFF.

This rearrangement joins TRBV19 to TRBJ1-2, with D possibly matching TRBD1 (5 bases). The CDR3 runs to 14 residues. The V gene's germline CDR1 is LNHDA and CDR2 SQIVND (reference sequence). V lost 6 bases to trimming and J lost 4 bases, with 15 bases between them. CDR3 coding DNA: TGTGCCAGTAGCGGATGGGACCGCGTCTATGGCTACACCTTC. This encodes CASSGWDRVYGYTF.

The rearrangement joins TRBV7-8 to TRBJ2-1; D is perhaps TRBD1 (5 bases). The CDR3 is 17 residues long. CDR1 and CDR2 (germline): SGHVS, FQNEAQ. V lost 5 bases, J lost 7 bases, and 24 bases lay in between. The CDR3 sequence is CASSPKRGRSLWNEQFF. The CDR3 DNA is TGTGCCAGCAGCCCCAAAAGGGGCAGAAGCCTTTGGAATGAGCAGTTCTTC.

The rearrangement uses TRBV5-5 and TRBJ2-7, with a possible D match to TRBD2 (6 bases). CDR3 length: 11 residues. Trimming took 3 bases from V and 7 from J, leaving 8 bases between them. CDR1 is SGHKS, CDR2 YYEKEE, per germline (reference sequence). CDR3 coding DNA: TGTGCCAGCAGCTCTGGGGGGGAGCAGTACTTC. Translated: CASSSGGEQYF.

The chain carries TRBV7-3 and TRBJ2-5, with 12 bases that match TRBD1. The junction had 3 bases not matched to a gene; V was cut back by 3 bases and J by 4 bases. The CDR3 loop spans 15 amino acids. Germline CDR1 SGHTA, CDR2 FQGTGA. CDR3 bases: TGTGCCAGCAGCTTGGGACAGGGGGCCGTAGAGACCCAGTACTTC. Translated, it gives CASSLGQGAVETQYF.

The CDR3 is CASRPAGVSEQYF. The CDR3 region has the DNA TGTGCCAGCAGACCTGCCGGGGTTTCCGAGCAGTACTTC. The chain uses TRBV7-9 and TRBJ2-7; the D gene is possibly TRBD2 (5 bases). The CDR3 totals 13 residues. The V and J ends lost 6 bases and 6 bases respectively, with 15 bases between them. Germline V gene data show CDR1 as SEHNR and CDR2 as FQNEAQ (reference sequence).